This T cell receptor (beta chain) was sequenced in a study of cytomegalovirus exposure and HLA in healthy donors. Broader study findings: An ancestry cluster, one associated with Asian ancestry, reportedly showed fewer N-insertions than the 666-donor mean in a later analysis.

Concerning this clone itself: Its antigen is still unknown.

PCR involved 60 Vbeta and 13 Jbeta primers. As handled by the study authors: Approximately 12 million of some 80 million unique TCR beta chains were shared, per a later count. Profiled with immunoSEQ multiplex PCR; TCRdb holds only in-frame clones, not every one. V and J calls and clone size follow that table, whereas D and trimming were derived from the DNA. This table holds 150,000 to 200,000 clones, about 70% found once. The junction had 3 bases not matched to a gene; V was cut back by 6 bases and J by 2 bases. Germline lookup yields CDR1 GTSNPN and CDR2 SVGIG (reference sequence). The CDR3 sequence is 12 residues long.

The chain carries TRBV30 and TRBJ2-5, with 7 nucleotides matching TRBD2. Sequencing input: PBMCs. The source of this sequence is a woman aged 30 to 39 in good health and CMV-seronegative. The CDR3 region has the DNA TGTGCCTGTACTAGCGATCAAGAGACCCAGTACTTC. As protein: CACTSDQETQYF.